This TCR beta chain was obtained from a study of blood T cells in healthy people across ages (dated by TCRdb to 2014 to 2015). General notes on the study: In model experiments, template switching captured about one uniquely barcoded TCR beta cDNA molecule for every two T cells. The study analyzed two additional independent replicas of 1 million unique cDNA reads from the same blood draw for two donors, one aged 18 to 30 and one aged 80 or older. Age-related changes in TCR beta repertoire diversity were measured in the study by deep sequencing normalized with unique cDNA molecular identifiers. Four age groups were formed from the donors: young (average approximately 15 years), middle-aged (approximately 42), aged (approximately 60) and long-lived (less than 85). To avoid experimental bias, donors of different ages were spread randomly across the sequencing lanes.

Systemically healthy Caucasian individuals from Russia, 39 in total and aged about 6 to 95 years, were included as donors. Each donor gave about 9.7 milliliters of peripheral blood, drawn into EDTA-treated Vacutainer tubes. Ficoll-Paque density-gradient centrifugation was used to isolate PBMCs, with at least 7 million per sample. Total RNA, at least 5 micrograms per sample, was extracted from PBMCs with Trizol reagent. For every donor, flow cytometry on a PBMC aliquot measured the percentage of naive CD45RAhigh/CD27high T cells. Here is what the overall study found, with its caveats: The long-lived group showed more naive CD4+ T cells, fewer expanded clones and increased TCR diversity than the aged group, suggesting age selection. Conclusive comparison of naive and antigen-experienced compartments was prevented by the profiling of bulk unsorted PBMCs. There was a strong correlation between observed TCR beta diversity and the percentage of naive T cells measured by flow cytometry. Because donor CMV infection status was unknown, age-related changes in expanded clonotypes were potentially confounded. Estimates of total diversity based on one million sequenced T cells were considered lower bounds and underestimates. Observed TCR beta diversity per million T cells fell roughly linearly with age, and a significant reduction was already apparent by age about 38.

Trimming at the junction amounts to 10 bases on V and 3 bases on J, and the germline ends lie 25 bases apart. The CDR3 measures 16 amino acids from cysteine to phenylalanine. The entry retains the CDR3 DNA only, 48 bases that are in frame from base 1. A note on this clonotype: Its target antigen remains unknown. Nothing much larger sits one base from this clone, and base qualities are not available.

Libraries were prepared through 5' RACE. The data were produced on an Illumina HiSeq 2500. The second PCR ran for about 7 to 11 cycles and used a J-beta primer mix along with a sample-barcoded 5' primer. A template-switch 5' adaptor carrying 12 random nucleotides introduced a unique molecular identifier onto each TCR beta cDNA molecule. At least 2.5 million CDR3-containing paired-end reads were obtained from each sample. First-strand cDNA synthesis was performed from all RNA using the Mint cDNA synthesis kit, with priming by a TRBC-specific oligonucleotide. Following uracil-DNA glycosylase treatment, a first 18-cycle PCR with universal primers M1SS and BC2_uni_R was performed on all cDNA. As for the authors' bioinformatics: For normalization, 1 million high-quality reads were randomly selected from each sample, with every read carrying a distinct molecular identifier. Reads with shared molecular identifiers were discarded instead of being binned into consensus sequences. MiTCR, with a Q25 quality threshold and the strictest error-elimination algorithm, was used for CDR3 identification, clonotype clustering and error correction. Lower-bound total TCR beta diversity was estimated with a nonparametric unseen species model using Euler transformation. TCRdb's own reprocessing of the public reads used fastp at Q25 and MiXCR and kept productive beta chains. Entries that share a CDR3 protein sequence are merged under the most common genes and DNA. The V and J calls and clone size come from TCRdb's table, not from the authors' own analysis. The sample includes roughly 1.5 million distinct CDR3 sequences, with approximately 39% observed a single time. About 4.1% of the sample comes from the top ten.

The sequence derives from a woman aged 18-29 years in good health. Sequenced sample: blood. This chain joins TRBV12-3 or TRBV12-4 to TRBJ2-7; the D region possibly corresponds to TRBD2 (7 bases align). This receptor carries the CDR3 CATAQSRGDTLYEQYF. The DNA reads TGTGCCACCGCACAGAGCCGGGGGGACACCCTCTACGAGCAGTACTTC.